The entry below describes one T cell receptor (beta chain). There is no known antigen for this receptor. No quality values exist for individual bases; no much larger clone is one base distant. The source of the sample is a study of blood T cell repertoires in COVID-19 (dated by TCRdb to 2018 to 2021). With respect to the entire study: Samples covering the acute and convalescent phases of COVID-19 were provided by collaborators in the United States, Italy and Spain. The material from the prospective study consisted of cDNA or gDNA derived from T cells, B-cell-depleted T cells, or PBMCs. Subjects who had been exposed to COVID-19, were actively infected with it, or had recovered from it provided the deeply sampled blood TCRbeta repertoires that made up the dataset. The repertoires were released in a freely available public database meant as a resource for research on the immune response to SARS-CoV-2. The samples were drawn from two sources: the first 160 participants of the ongoing ImmuneRACE study, and approximately 1,300 subjects contributed by 6 global collaborators. Sample metadata almost always included a de-identified subject ID, COVID-19 status, age in years and sex. HLA class I and class II types, where available, came from metadata supplied by the sample provider rather than from assay-based typing. Beyond this particular receptor, the publication reports: Clinical and demographic metadata were provided uncurated, with the amount varying by source and participant.

Whole blood was collected in K2EDTA tubes by collaborating institutions according to the institutions' own protocols. For TCRbeta analysis, collaborator samples were shipped as frozen whole blood, as isolated PBMCs, or as DNA extracted from either sample type. TCRbeta CDR3 regions were amplified from genomic DNA by means of the immunoSEQ Assay, a bias-controlled multiplex PCR. Concerning the study's data processing: The number of nucleated cells in each sample was estimated from the amplification of reference gene primers within the assay. To quantify the absolute abundance of each unique TCRbeta CDR3 rearrangement, sequence reads were collapsed and filtered. For each sample, productive Simpson clonality was calculated by taking the square root of Simpson's diversity index across productive rearrangements. The table comes from immuneACCESS by way of TCRdb, which keeps in-frame sequences with V and J called. Part of the clones is missing from these tables; in studies checked, under half for an unresolved V gene and the rest for unknown reasons. Clone size and the V and J calls come from that table; the DNA yielded D and trimming. This sample comprises 100,000 to 150,000 clones, 81% of them detected only once. The ten largest clones take up 8% to 9.5% of the sample.

Reading the germline V gene gives CDR1 SGHAT and CDR2 FQNNGV. Its CDR3 holds 17 amino acids, cysteine through phenylalanine. Only CDR3 DNA remains: 51 bases, in frame from the first base. From V the trimming removes 6 bases and from J it removes 2 bases, while the gene matches leave 15 bases of the junction unaccounted for. The sample taken for sequencing was peripheral blood. This chain is built from TRBV11-2 and TRBJ1-1, with TRBD1 matching 7 junction bases. The sequence came from a woman aged 55-69 years with active or convalescent COVID-19. The bases read TGTGCCAGCAGGCCAATCAACCGCCGACAGGGAAACACTGAAGCTTTCTTT. The encoded protein is CASRPINRRQGNTEAFF.